The rows below give T cell receptor beta chains drawn from one sample of a study of cytomegalovirus exposure and HLA in healthy donors. TCRdb keeps only in-frame clones here, not all; method: immunoSEQ multiplex PCR. The sample includes around 85,000 clones, around 82% of them seen just once. The sequenced sample was PBMCs. Receptors were obtained from a male donor in good health and CMV-seronegative. The CDR3 runs from the conserved cysteine through the conserved F or W. Each record gives: D gene, clone size, V gene, J gene, CDR3 DNA, CDR3 protein. The D gene is left open where the match is weak. Clone size is shown for a subset of rows, as once, few, many or a class of expanded clone.

D gene: TRBD2; clone size: NA; V gene: TRBV30; J gene: TRBJ2-1; CDR3 DNA: TGTGCCTGGAGAGACCTAGCGGGGGTTAAAAGAGATGAGCAGTTCTTC; CDR3 protein: CAWRDLAGVKRDEQFF
D gene: NA; clone size: once; V gene: TRBV15; J gene: TRBJ1-6; CDR3 DNA: TGTGCCACCAGCAGAGATTTTGGGGGAGGTTCACCCCTCCACTTT; CDR3 protein: CATSRDFGGGSPLHF
D gene: TRBD2; clone size: NA; V gene: TRBV28; J gene: TRBJ2-2; CDR3 DNA: TGTGCCAGCAGTTGGGGGACTAGCTCCACCGGGGAGCTGTTTTTT; CDR3 protein: CASSWGTSSTGELFF
D gene: NA; clone size: few; V gene: TRBV30; J gene: TRBJ2-5; CDR3 DNA: TGTGCCTGGAGTGGACTAGACCAAGAGACCCAGTACTTC; CDR3 protein: CAWSGLDQETQYF
D gene: TRBD1; clone size: few; V gene: TRBV7-9; J gene: TRBJ1-5; CDR3 DNA: TGTGCCAGCAGCGGCCCCGGGACAGACCTCAATCAGCCCCAGCATTTT; CDR3 protein: CASSGPGTDLNQPQHF
D gene: NA; clone size: few; V gene: TRBV30; J gene: TRBJ2-5; CDR3 DNA: TGTGCCTGGAGTACCAAAGGACTAACGAGAGATTCCCAGTACTTC; CDR3 protein: CAWSTKGLTRDSQYF
D gene: NA; clone size: once; V gene: TRBV5-3; J gene: TRBJ2-1; CDR3 DNA: TGTGCCAGAAGCCCGGCGGTCCATGAGCAGTTCTTC; CDR3 protein: CARSPAVHEQFF
D gene: NA; clone size: NA; V gene: TRBV6-1; J gene: TRBJ1-1; CDR3 DNA: TGTGCCAGCAGTGAACCCCTCCTCGGGGGGGTGCGCGCTTTCTTT; CDR3 protein: CASSEPLLGGVRAFF
D gene: TRBD1; clone size: NA; V gene: TRBV12-5; J gene: TRBJ1-1; CDR3 DNA: TGTGCTAGTGGTTTGCCGGGACAGGGTCCGGCTTTCTTT; CDR3 protein: CASGLPGQGPAFF
D gene: TRBD1; clone size: NA; V gene: TRBV2; J gene: TRBJ2-7; CDR3 DNA: TGTGCCAGCGAGGCAGGGGGCGGCCAGTACTTC; CDR3 protein: CASEAGGGQYF
D gene: TRBD2; clone size: NA; V gene: TRBV6-6; J gene: TRBJ2-1; CDR3 DNA: TGTGCCAGCAGCCCGACTAGCGGGGGAATTAATGAGCAGTTCTTC; CDR3 protein: CASSPTSGGINEQFF
D gene: TRBD1; clone size: NA; V gene: TRBV18; J gene: TRBJ2-5; CDR3 DNA: TGTGCCAGCTCACAGACAGGGGGTGAAGAGACCCAGTACTTC; CDR3 protein: CASSQTGGEETQYF
D gene: TRBD2; clone size: NA; V gene: TRBV4-2; J gene: TRBJ2-6; CDR3 DNA: TGTGCCAGCAGCCCTCTTGGGGAGGGTTTGACTTACTCTGGGGCCAACGTCCTGACTTTC; CDR3 protein: CASSPLGEGLTYSGANVLTF
D gene: NA; clone size: NA; V gene: TRBV4-3; J gene: TRBJ2-7; CDR3 DNA: TGCGCCAGCAGCCGACGGACAGACCTCCTTGACGAGCAGTACTTC; CDR3 protein: CASSRRTDLLDEQYF
D gene: NA; clone size: few; V gene: TRBV7-9; J gene: TRBJ2-7; CDR3 DNA: TGTGCCAGCACCCCGGGAATCTCCTACGAGCAGTACTTC; CDR3 protein: CASTPGISYEQYF
D gene: TRBD1; clone size: NA; V gene: TRBV5-4; J gene: TRBJ1-5; CDR3 DNA: TGTGCCAGCAGCCCCGGGACAGATCAGCCCCAGAATTTT; CDR3 protein: CASSPGTDQPQNF
D gene: NA; clone size: few; V gene: TRBV9; J gene: TRBJ1-5; CDR3 DNA: TGTGCCAGCAGCCCCTCATTCGGGAGGCATCAGCCCCAGCATTTT; CDR3 protein: CASSPSFGRHQPQHF
D gene: NA; clone size: NA; V gene: TRBV4-3; J gene: TRBJ1-1; CDR3 DNA: TGCGCCAGCAGCCAGACAGCGACCACTGAAGCTTTCTTT; CDR3 protein: CASSQTATTEAFF
D gene: TRBD1; clone size: NA; V gene: TRBV5-1; J gene: TRBJ2-5; CDR3 DNA: TGCGCCAGCAGCACCCCGGGACAGCAAGAGACCCAGTACTTC; CDR3 protein: CASSTPGQQETQYF
D gene: TRBD1; clone size: NA; V gene: TRBV7-3; J gene: TRBJ2-2; CDR3 DNA: TGTGCCAGCAGCCCTTCACCTCCGGGACAGGGATTCACCGGGGAGCTGTTTTTT; CDR3 protein: CASSPSPPGQGFTGELFF
D gene: TRBD2; clone size: NA; V gene: TRBV7-2; J gene: TRBJ2-5; CDR3 DNA: TGTGCCAGCAGCTCCTACGGAGCGGGGAAAGAGACCCAGTACTTC; CDR3 protein: CASSSYGAGKETQYF
D gene: TRBD1; clone size: once; V gene: TRBV7-9; J gene: TRBJ2-7; CDR3 DNA: TGTGCCAGCAGTTTGGGACAGGCCTCCTACGAGCAGTACTTC; CDR3 protein: CASSLGQASYEQYF
D gene: NA; clone size: NA; V gene: TRBV23-1; J gene: TRBJ2-5; CDR3 DNA: TGCGCCAGCAGTCATCTGAGGTGTGGCCGGAAAGAGACCCAGTACTTC; CDR3 protein: CASSHLRCGRKETQYF
D gene: TRBD1; clone size: NA; V gene: TRBV4-2; J gene: TRBJ2-3; CDR3 DNA: TGTGCCAGCAGCCTTCGGACAGGGGGCTCCACAGATACGCAGTATTTT; CDR3 protein: CASSLRTGGSTDTQYF
D gene: NA; clone size: NA; V gene: TRBV7-2; J gene: TRBJ1-1; CDR3 DNA: TGTGCCAGCAGCACAGGTAGGCACCCTGAAGCTTTCTTT; CDR3 protein: CASSTGRHPEAFF
D gene: NA; clone size: NA; V gene: TRBV14; J gene: TRBJ2-7; CDR3 DNA: TGTGCCAGCAGCCAAGGGGGACTCTACCGGAGCGAGCAGTACTTC; CDR3 protein: CASSQGGLYRSEQYF
D gene: NA; clone size: NA; V gene: TRBV7-2; J gene: TRBJ1-1; CDR3 DNA: TGTGCCAGCAGCACAGGTAGGCACACTGAAGCTTTCTTT; CDR3 protein: CASSTGRHTEAFF
D gene: NA; clone size: NA; V gene: TRBV28; J gene: TRBJ1-5; CDR3 DNA: TGTGCCAGCAGGCAACTCCGGGTCGAGTATCAGCCCCAGAATTTT; CDR3 protein: CASRQLRVEYQPQNF
D gene: NA; clone size: NA; V gene: TRBV29-1; J gene: TRBJ2-1; CDR3 DNA: TGCAGCGTTGCGTTCTACAATGAGCAGTTCTTC; CDR3 protein: CSVAFYNEQFF
D gene: TRBD1; clone size: once; V gene: TRBV4-1; J gene: TRBJ1-2; CDR3 DNA: TGCGCCAGCAGCCAAGCGGACAGGGACTATGGCTACACCTTC; CDR3 protein: CASSQADRDYGYTF
D gene: TRBD2; clone size: NA; V gene: TRBV7-9; J gene: TRBJ2-3; CDR3 DNA: TGTGCCAGCAGCTTAGAGCGGGGGGCCCTGAACACAGATACGCAGTATTTT; CDR3 protein: CASSLERGALNTDTQYF
D gene: TRBD1; clone size: NA; V gene: TRBV29-1; J gene: TRBJ1-2; CDR3 DNA: TGCAGCGCAGAGGACAGGGTGCAGGGCTACACCTTC; CDR3 protein: CSAEDRVQGYTF
D gene: NA; clone size: NA; V gene: TRBV11-2; J gene: TRBJ1-1; CDR3 DNA: TGTGCCTCAAGTTCACCTACGAACACTGAAGCTTTCTTT; CDR3 protein: CASSSPTNTEAFF
D gene: NA; clone size: once; V gene: TRBV27; J gene: TRBJ1-5; CDR3 DNA: TGTGCCAGCAGTGCCCTCCGACAGAGCAATCAGCCCCAGCATTTT; CDR3 protein: CASSALRQSNQPQHF
D gene: NA; clone size: NA; V gene: TRBV19; J gene: TRBJ2-3; CDR3 DNA: TGTGCCAGTAACCGACAGGTTTCTAGCACAGATACGCAGTATTTT; CDR3 protein: CASNRQVSSTDTQYF
D gene: NA; clone size: NA; V gene: TRBV5-1; J gene: TRBJ1-4; CDR3 DNA: TGCGCCAGCAGCCCAGGACAGCCAACTAATGAAAAACTGTTTTTT; CDR3 protein: CASSPGQPTNEKLFF
D gene: TRBD2; clone size: once; V gene: TRBV9; J gene: TRBJ2-3; CDR3 DNA: TGTGCCAGCAGCGTCCGGGGGGGAGGCACAGATACGCAGTATTTT; CDR3 protein: CASSVRGGGTDTQYF
D gene: NA; clone size: NA; V gene: TRBV18; J gene: TRBJ1-3; CDR3 DNA: TGTGCCAGCTCACCACCGGGGGGGCTGGCTGGAAACACCATATATTTT; CDR3 protein: CASSPPGGLAGNTIYF
D gene: TRBD1; clone size: NA; V gene: TRBV7-9; J gene: TRBJ1-6; CDR3 DNA: TGTGCCAGCAGCGCGATCGCCGGGACAGGGTCACCCCTCCACTTT; CDR3 protein: CASSAIAGTGSPLHF
D gene: TRBD1; clone size: NA; V gene: TRBV5-4; J gene: TRBJ2-7; CDR3 DNA: TGTGCCAGCAGCTTGGTTGGGACAGGGTCCTACGAGCAGTACTTC; CDR3 protein: CASSLVGTGSYEQYF
D gene: TRBD1; clone size: NA; V gene: TRBV9; J gene: TRBJ2-7; CDR3 DNA: TGTGCCAGCAGCGTCGCGCCAGGGGCAGGGGGCGAGCAGTACTTC; CDR3 protein: CASSVAPGAGGEQYF
D gene: TRBD2; clone size: NA; V gene: TRBV7-2; J gene: TRBJ2-5; CDR3 DNA: TGTGCCAGCTGTCCGGCCCTAGCGGGGGAAGAGACCCAGTACTTC; CDR3 protein: CASCPALAGEETQYF
D gene: NA; clone size: NA; V gene: TRBV28; J gene: TRBJ2-7; CDR3 DNA: TGTGCCAGCAGACGCGAACAGGGGGGGTACGAGCAGTACTTC; CDR3 protein: CASRREQGGYEQYF
D gene: TRBD2; clone size: NA; V gene: TRBV7-8; J gene: TRBJ2-5; CDR3 DNA: TGTGCCAGCAGCCTACAGACGGGGGGTAAACAAGAGACCCAGTACTTC; CDR3 protein: CASSLQTGGKQETQYF
D gene: NA; clone size: NA; V gene: TRBV4-2; J gene: TRBJ2-1; CDR3 DNA: TGTGCCAGCAGCCAAGGGGGGCAGGGGCAGTTCTTC; CDR3 protein: CASSQGGQGQFF
D gene: TRBD1; clone size: NA; V gene: TRBV14; J gene: TRBJ1-2; CDR3 DNA: TGTGCCAGCAGCCGAAGACGGACAGGGAGTGGCTACACCTTC; CDR3 protein: CASSRRRTGSGYTF
D gene: TRBD1; clone size: NA; V gene: TRBV5-1; J gene: TRBJ1-3; CDR3 DNA: TGCGCCAGCAGCTCCCCGGGGACAGAGGCGGGCACCATATATTTT; CDR3 protein: CASSSPGTEAGTIYF
D gene: NA; clone size: NA; V gene: TRBV9; J gene: TRBJ1-2; CDR3 DNA: TGTGCCAGCAGCCCGGACAGCTATTATGGCTACACCTTC; CDR3 protein: CASSPDSYYGYTF
D gene: TRBD1; clone size: NA; V gene: TRBV18; J gene: TRBJ1-2; CDR3 DNA: TGTGCCAGCTCACCGGGACAGGGACTTGGCTACACCTTC; CDR3 protein: CASSPGQGLGYTF
D gene: NA; clone size: NA; V gene: TRBV5-4; J gene: TRBJ1-2; CDR3 DNA: TGTGCCAGCAGCTTGGATCCCATTGGGGGCTTCGGCTACACCTTC; CDR3 protein: CASSLDPIGGFGYTF
D gene: TRBD1; clone size: NA; V gene: TRBV10-1; J gene: TRBJ1-3; CDR3 DNA: TGCGCCAGCAGTCGGGACAGCGGAAACACCATATATTTT; CDR3 protein: CASSRDSGNTIYF